The 8 T cell receptor beta chains below come from one sample, sequenced in a study of T cell responses to AZD1222 COVID-19 vaccine. Assay used: immunoSEQ multiplex PCR; TCRdb lists only in-frame clones, some missing. This sample yields around 130,000 clones, of which about 91% are seen a single time; 2.8% belongs to the top ten. The source material was peripheral blood, sampled on day 0 of AZD1222 vaccination. The source is an adult in good health.

The V gene is TRBV10-2, the J gene TRBJ2-7, with TRBD1 matching over 10 bases. The CDR3 loop spans 16 amino acids. J lost 2 bases, V lost 4 bases, and 8 bases had no gene match. Per germline, CDR1 WSHSY and CDR2 SAAADI. This chain's CDR3 is CASSGRRQGAAYEQYF. The CDR3 coding sequence is TGCGCCAGCAGTGGCCGAAGACAGGGGGCAGCCTACGAGCAGTACTTC.

The gene calls are TRBV15 and TRBJ2-3; 8 bases are shared with TRBD2. This CDR3 is 14 amino acids long. Per germline, CDR1 LNHNV and CDR2 YYDKDF (reference sequence). V was clipped by 0 bases and J by 6 bases; unmatched bases: 2. The CDR3 here is CATSRDRGGDTQYF. CDR3 DNA: TGTGCCACCAGCAGAGATCGGGGGGGCGATACGCAGTATTTT.

The CDR3 sequence is CASSLRQVYEKLFF. The CDR3 DNA reads as TGTGCCAGCAGCTTAAGGCAGGTCTATGAAAAACTGTTTTTT. This sequence joins TRBV7-9 and TRBJ1-4; D unclear. Germline CDR1 SEHNR, CDR2 FQNEAQ (reference sequence). This CDR3 region has 14 residues. V shed 2 bases and J shed 6 bases, with 10 bases lying between them.

This chain connects TRBV29-1 to TRBJ2-1, with TRBD1 as a possible D gene (5 bases). The V and J ends lost 2 bases and 4 bases respectively, with 18 bases between them. The CDR3 consists of 16 residues. Looked up from germline, CDR1 is SQVTM and CDR2 is ANQGSEA. DNA of the CDR3: TGCAGCGTTGAATTTTTTCCCAGGGTGAGATACAATGAGCAGTTCTTC. Translated: CSVEFFPRVRYNEQFF.

The chain uses TRBV27 and TRBJ1-5, with D uncertain. The CDR3 length is 13 residues. V shed 1 base and J shed 7 bases, with 8 bases lying between them. From germline, CDR1 is MNHEY and CDR2 SMNVEV (reference sequence). CDR3 bases: TGTGCCAGCAGTTTATGGGTAGACCAGCCCCAGCATTTT. Translating gives CASSLWVDQPQHF.

The V call is TRBV7-8, the J call TRBJ2-7; TRBD2 matches 7 bases. CDR1 SGHVS and CDR2 FQNEAQ come from the germline V gene. V lost 4 bases and J lost 2; bases outside the gene matches: 8. The CDR3 consists of 15 residues. The CDR3 DNA reads TGTGCCAGCAGCTCCCCACCCCGGGGGGCCTACGAGCAGTACTTC. Residues: CASSSPPRGAYEQYF.

V and J are TRBV6-5 and TRBJ1-2, with 7 bases matching TRBD1. The germline V gene encodes CDR1 MNHEY and CDR2 SVGAGI. The V gene end was trimmed by 6 bases and the J gene end by 6 bases; junction bases not matched to a gene: 7. This CDR3 contains 13 residues. The CDR3 loop reads CASSRQGGHGYTF. The DNA of the CDR3 is TGTGCCAGCAGCCGACAGGGCGGTCATGGCTACACCTTC.

V usage is TRBV10-1 and J usage is TRBJ2-3; possible D gene TRBD2, 6 bases. The V end was cut by 10 bases, the J end by 5 bases, with 34 bases between. From germline, CDR1 is WNHNN and CDR2 SYGVQD (reference sequence). The CDR3 contains 19 residues. The CDR3 loop reads CATGDCIAEVLLRRDTQYF. CDR3 DNA sequence: TGCGCCACCGGGGACTGTATAGCGGAAGTACTACTCAGGCGAGATACGCAGTATTTT.